This T cell receptor (beta chain) was recovered during a study of T cell clones after liver transplantation. Sequencing was performed with immunoSEQ multiplex PCR; in TCRdb, only in-frame clones are kept and a portion is missing. The sample has tens of thousands of clones, about 70% seen once; the top ten hold around 9.7%. Study-level findings and limits: Compared with third party-reactive sequences, donor-reactive ones declined more, independent of withdrawal success. Circulating graft-donor-reactive CD4 TCRbeta sequences fell significantly post-transplant in most of the 8 subjects.

Deletions cut 11 bases from V and 1 base from J, with 9 bases between. This CDR3 comprises 12 residues. Germline lookup yields CDR1 MNHNY and CDR2 SVGAGI (reference sequence). Comment on this clone: What it binds is not known.

The material was CD4+ T cells from blood, obtained at the 22-month timepoint. The receptor comes from a human patient who received a liver transplant. Some T cells here may be from the graft donor. This chain uses TRBV6-6 with TRBJ2-4; D remains unclear. CDR3 in DNA: TGTGCCTCTAGGACGGCCAAAAACATTCAGTACTTC. This codes for CASRTAKNIQYF.